This entry lists 30 T cell receptor beta chains sequenced from one sample in a study of read filtering for tumor transcriptome and immune sequencing. This library used approximately 390 ng RNA and molecular barcoded adaptors spanning alpha/delta and beta/gamma chains. A single record per CDR3 protein comes from TCRdb applying MiXCR to the reads. The data show approximately 90,000 distinct CDR3 sequences, 9% to 15% seen once. The specimen sequenced was a population of CD138-negative cells sorted from bone marrow. These receptors all stem from a donor at least 40 years old with multiple myeloma.

Many counts were recorded for this clonotype. This chain links TRBV29-1 with TRBJ1-1, with 8 nucleotides matching TRBD1. This CDR3 region has 13 residues. Germline values: CDR1 SQVTM, CDR2 ANQGSEA. J lost 1 base, V lost 4 bases, and 2 bases had no gene match. The CDR3 DNA sequence: TGCAGCGTTGCGACAGGGGCGAACACTGAAGCTTTCTTT. Protein product: CSVATGANTEAFF.

The table lists this clonotype with many counts. The genes are TRBV5-1 and TRBJ2-1; TRBD2 is a possible D gene (5 bases). This CDR3 is built from 12 residues. Per the germline V gene, CDR1 is SGHRS and CDR2 is YFSETQ. With 3 bases removed from V and 8 bases from J, the gap between germline ends came to 9 bases. CDR3: CASSWIGDEQFF. In nucleotides, the CDR3 is TGCGCCAGCAGCTGGATCGGGGATGAGCAGTTCTTC.

The CDR3 here is CASTPPGLAGGLTYNEQFF. CDR3 DNA: TGTGCCAGCACTCCCCCGGGACTAGCGGGAGGGTTGACCTACAATGAGCAGTTCTTC. The chain couples TRBV12-3 or TRBV12-4 to TRBJ2-1, with TRBD2 matching over 16 bases. There are 19 residues in the CDR3. J was trimmed by 2 bases and V by 7 bases; bases with no gene match: 11.

This clonotype was observed once. Just one base apart from a much larger clone, this may be a read error. This chain uses TRBV5-1 with TRBJ2-1; unclear D gene. Near its end, the DNA agrees better with TRBJ2-7, so the J call may be wrong. Germline CDR1 SGHRS, CDR2 YFSETQ. The CDR3 is 11 residues long. The CDR3 coding sequence is TGCGCCAGCAGCTCTTCCTACGGGCAGTACTTC. The encoded protein is CASSSSYGQYF.

This clonotype was found many times. CDR3 DNA: TGTGCCTGGAGCGACTGGGACAGGGTCACCGGGGAGCTGTTTTTT. It yields the protein CAWSDWDRVTGELFF. The rearrangement uses TRBV30 and TRBJ2-2, with 9 bases fitting TRBD1. Germline V lookup: CDR1 GTSNPN, CDR2 SVGIG (reference sequence). The length of the CDR3 is 15 residues. The V and J ends lost 3 bases and 4 bases, in that order; junction bases with no gene match: 6.

In its sample, this clonotype was seen many times. The chain has TRBV29-1 and TRBJ2-7; TRBD2 agrees at 9 bases. The germline V gene encodes CDR1 SQVTM and CDR2 ANQGSEA. The CDR3 length is 15 residues. Germline trimming cut 5 bases from V and 3 bases from J; bases unmatched to any gene: 11. CDR3 sequence: CSVYTSGTSNYEQYF. Written as DNA, the CDR3 is TGCAGCGTTTACACTTCCGGGACTAGCAACTACGAGCAGTACTTC.

This chain connects TRBV7-2 to TRBJ1-2, with a weak D call TRBD1 (6 bases). CDR3 length: 15 residues. V lost 4 bases and J 8 bases, leaving 20 bases between the germline ends. CDR1 SGHTA and CDR2 FQGNSA come from the germline V gene. CDR3 region: CASSYTGIPFWGYTF. As DNA, the CDR3 is TGTGCCAGCAGCTATACAGGGATCCCCTTTTGGGGCTACACCTTC.

The chain's CDR3 is CSSIWREWYNEQFF. The CDR3 nucleotides read TGCAGTTCGATCTGGCGGGAGTGGTACAATGAGCAGTTCTTC. The J gene is TRBJ2-1, the V gene TRBV20-1; 7 nucleotides align to TRBD2. CDR1 and CDR2 (germline): DFQATT, SNEGSKA (reference sequence). This CDR3 is 14 amino acids long. V trimming: 8 bases; J trimming: 4 bases; junction bases outside the gene matches: 11.

This clonotype was detected many times. The chain links TRBV3-1 to TRBJ1-1, with D unclear. CDR3 length: 13 amino acids. The germline V gene has CDR1 LGHDT and CDR2 YNNKEL (reference sequence). The V and J ends lost 1 base and 9 bases respectively, with 12 bases between them. Here the CDR3 DNA reads TGTGCCAGCAGCCAAGTGCCCCCAGGTAAAGCTTTCTTT. Translated, it gives CASSQVPPGKAFF.

This clonotype has at least ten counts. The genes are TRBV7-2 and TRBJ2-3, with D uncertain. Looked up from germline, CDR1 is SGHTA and CDR2 is FQGNSA. The CDR3 has 17 residues. V was pared by 5 bases and J by 0 bases, with 18 bases between. This CDR3 reads CASSPLISISSTDTQYF. In DNA form, the CDR3 reads TGTGCCAGCAGCCCCTTAATAAGCATTTCTAGCACAGATACGCAGTATTTT.

This rearrangement joins TRBV20-1 to TRBJ2-7; D unclear. V gave up 1 base and J gave up 0 bases, with 10 bases separating them. The germline CDR1 and CDR2 sequences are DFQATT and SNEGSKA (reference sequence). The CDR3 is made up of 14 amino acids. The CDR3 DNA follows: TGCAGTGCTAGAGGGACCCAAAGCTCCTACGAGCAGTACTTC. It yields the protein CSARGTQSSYEQYF.

This clonotype was seen ten or more times. This chain uses TRBV29-1 with TRBJ2-5; no clear D gene. Per germline, CDR1 SQVTM and CDR2 ANQGSEA. This CDR3 spans 13 amino acids. Between the trimmed V and J ends, which lost 3 bases and 0 bases, there was a span of 8 bases. The CDR3 loop reads CSVDFHYQETQYF. CDR3 nucleotides: TGCAGCGTTGACTTCCACTACCAAGAGACCCAGTACTTC.

This clonotype was seen repeatedly, ten times or more. V gene TRBV20-1 combines with J gene TRBJ1-6; D is possibly TRBD1 (6 bases). This CDR3 is built from 17 residues. Germline values: CDR1 DFQATT, CDR2 SNEGSKA (reference sequence). Deletions cut 3 bases from V and 0 bases from J, with 15 bases between. CDR3 sequence (DNA): TGCAGTGCTAGGAGCGACAGGAAGAGCTCCTATAATTCACCCCTCCACTTT. The encoded protein is CSARSDRKSSYNSPLHF.

This clonotype was seen ten or more times. V and J are TRBV5-4 and TRBJ2-1, with no clear D. This CDR3 contains 12 residues. Germline-derived CDR1 and CDR2 are SGHNT and YYREEE (reference sequence). V dropped 0 bases and J dropped 9 bases, with 7 bases sitting between them. The CDR3 bases are TGTGCCAGCAGCTTGGGGCGAGGTGAGCAGTTCTTC. Residues: CASSLGRGEQFF.

This clonotype showed up many times. J is TRBJ2-2 and V is TRBV19; 8 nucleotides agree with TRBD1. Germline CDR1 and CDR2: LNHDA and SQIVND (reference sequence). The CDR3 loop spans 16 amino acids. V was clipped by 5 bases and J by 1 base; unmatched bases: 6. The CDR3, as DNA: TGTGCCAGTAGTGTAGGGACAGGCCTGAACACCGGGGAGCTGTTTTTT. Protein product: CASSVGTGLNTGELFF.

This clonotype was seen repeatedly, ten times or more. The chain is built from TRBV28 and TRBJ2-7, with D perhaps matching TRBD1 (5 bases). This CDR3 comprises 15 residues. Germline V gives CDR1 MDHEN, CDR2 SYDVKM. The V end lost 1 base, the J end lost 2 bases, and 12 bases lay between the germline ends. CDR3 amino acids: CASSLSKGPAYEQYF. The CDR3 DNA reads TGTGCCAGCAGTTTATCGAAGGGGCCCGCCTACGAGCAGTACTTC.

A few counts support this clonotype. This sequence joins TRBV12-5 and TRBJ2-3; D ambiguous. V lost 5 bases and J lost 1, with 13 bases in between. Germline V CDR1 and CDR2: LGHNT, FRNRAP. The CDR3 totals 15 residues. For the CDR3, the DNA is TGTGCTAGTGGTGCCGACCTTCCGGGCACAGATACGCAGTATTTT. Amino acids: CASGADLPGTDTQYF.

This clonotype was recorded many times. The rearrangement uses TRBV6-2 or TRBV6-3 and TRBJ2-6; no clear D gene. The CDR3 covers 13 residues. Trimming stripped 5 bases from V and 2 bases from J, with 4 bases between. Per the germline V gene, CDR1 is MNHEY and CDR2 is SVGEGT. Written as DNA, the CDR3 is TGTGCCAGCAGTCGGGCTGGGGCCAACGTCCTGACTTTC. This sequence encodes CASSRAGANVLTF.

This clonotype was observed many times. The rearrangement uses TRBV20-1 and TRBJ2-1, with D perhaps TRBD1 (6 bases). Germline assignment: CDR1 DFQATT and CDR2 SNEGSKA (reference sequence). CDR3 length: 16 amino acids. V shed 1 base and J shed 8 bases, with 21 bases lying between them. Here the CDR3 DNA reads TGCAGTGCTAGAGTGACCAGGGGATCAGCCGGCGATGAGCAGTTCTTC. Protein: CSARVTRGSAGDEQFF.

This clonotype was recorded at least ten times. The chain carries TRBV14 and TRBJ1-1; perhaps TRBD1 as D (5 bases). This CDR3 comprises 12 residues. Trimming stripped 9 bases from V and 5 bases from J, with 13 bases between. CDR1 SGHDN and CDR2 FVKESK come from the germline V gene. CDR3: CASGAGFTEAFF. CDR3 DNA sequence: TGTGCCAGTGGGGCGGGCTTTACTGAAGCTTTCTTT.

Many counts were recorded for this clonotype. The chain recombines TRBV29-1 with TRBJ1-5; D gene ambiguous. The CDR3 is made up of 14 amino acids. The germline V gene has CDR1 SQVTM and CDR2 ANQGSEA. CDR3 amino acids: CSVSPDSSNQPQHF. CDR3 coding DNA: TGCAGTGTATCACCTGACTCTAGCAATCAGCCCCAGCATTTT.

Comment on this clonotype: A read error is possible here, since a much larger clone lies one base away. J is TRBJ2-3 and V is TRBV19, with 11 nucleotides matching TRBD2. V dropped 2 bases and J dropped 4; count of bases not matched to a gene: 11. The CDR3 runs to 18 residues. Germline CDR1 and CDR2: LNHDA and SQIVND (reference sequence). The CDR3 sequence: CASSIPPLTSGKADTQYF. The DNA of the CDR3 is TGTGCCAGTAGTATACCGCCGTTGACTAGCGGGAAAGCAGATACGCAGTATTTT.

This clonotype was observed at least ten times. The V and J genes are TRBV6-5 and TRBJ1-1, with 9 bases fitting TRBD1. V gave up 4 bases and J gave up 1 base; unmatched junction bases: 4. Germline V CDR1 and CDR2: MNHEY, SVGAGI. This CDR3 is 15 amino acids long. In DNA form, the CDR3 reads TGTGCCAGCAGTTTACCGGGACAGGGGAACACTGAAGCTTTCTTT. Protein sequence: CASSLPGQGNTEAFF.

This clonotype was seen only a few times. This sequence may be a read error, since a much larger clone differs from it by one base. This rearrangement joins TRBV29-1 to TRBJ2-3; D gene unclear. CDR1 and CDR2 from the germline V gene are SQVTM and ANQGSEA. The CDR3 totals 13 residues. CDR3 DNA sequence: TGCAGCGTTGACGACGCCAGATCAGATACGCTGTATTTT. This translates into CSVDDARSDTLYF.

This clonotype was seen ten or more times. The chain employs TRBV6-2 or TRBV6-3 and TRBJ2-1; 9 nucleotides line up with TRBD1. The CDR3 runs 12 residues. V was pared by 6 bases and J by 6 bases, with 0 bases of the junction left unmatched. Germline CDR1 reads MNHEY; CDR2 reads SVGEGT. As DNA, the CDR3 is TGTGCCAGCAGGGACAGGGGCAATGAGCAGTTCTTC. Translation: CASRDRGNEQFF.

This clonotype was seen once. This CDR3 fails to terminate in the conserved phenylalanine or tryptophan, so it likely reflects a read error. The CDR3 here is CASSRPGTGTGEQYL. The CDR3 nucleotides read TGTGCCAGCAGCCGTCCCGGGACAGGGACCGGCGAGCAGTACCTC. The chain joins TRBV7-9 to TRBJ2-7; 9 nucleotides agree with TRBD1. Germline V gives CDR1 SEHNR, CDR2 FQNEAQ (reference sequence). This CDR3 has 15 residues. V gave up 5 bases and J gave up 6 bases; unmatched junction bases: 11.

This clonotype was picked up many times. This chain connects TRBV7-3 to TRBJ2-1; the match to TRBD2 covers 10 bases. J gave up 6 bases and V 5 bases, and 13 bases lay outside the gene matches. CDR1 SGHTA and CDR2 FQGTGA come from the germline V gene. The CDR3 extends over 17 amino acids. The CDR3 loop reads CASSPTGAGGPGNEQFF. The CDR3 DNA is TGTGCCAGCAGCCCGACAGGAGCGGGAGGGCCCGGCAATGAGCAGTTCTTC.

This clonotype occurred a few times. The chain recombines TRBV7-9 with TRBJ1-5; D might be TRBD1 (6 bases). The CDR3 is 13 residues long. Germline CDR1 SEHNR, CDR2 FQNEAQ (reference sequence). Deletions cut 5 bases from V and 1 base from J, with 6 bases between. This CDR3 reads CASSTGSNQPQHF. The DNA of the CDR3 is TGTGCCAGCAGCACAGGGAGCAATCAGCCCCAGCATTTT. The full variable domain, rest sourced from reference TRBV7-9 and TRBJ1-5, is DTGVSQNPRHKITKRGQNVTFRCDPISEHNRLYWYRQTLGQGPEFLTYFQNEAQLEKSRLLSDRFSAERPKGSFSTLEIQRTEQGDSAMYLCASSTGSNQPQHFGDGTRLSIL.

The chain recombines TRBV11-2 with TRBJ2-3, with D possibly TRBD2 on 6 matching bases. CDR3 length: 15 residues. CDR1 is SGHAT and CDR2 is FQNNGV in the germline V gene. Trimming left V 7 bases short and J 0 bases short, with 14 bases between. CDR3 residues: CASTYGGRSTDTQYF. The CDR3 DNA reads as TGTGCCAGCACCTATGGGGGGAGGAGCACAGATACGCAGTATTTT.

The table lists this clonotype with many counts. This chain links TRBV5-1 with TRBJ2-3; D remains unclear. This CDR3 spans 12 amino acids. The ends were cut back, 4 bases at V and 5 bases at J, with 8 bases in the middle. Germline assignment: CDR1 SGHRS and CDR2 YFSETQ. The CDR3 sequence is CASSVEIDTQYF. The CDR3 coding sequence is TGCGCCAGCAGCGTCGAAATAGATACGCAGTATTTT.